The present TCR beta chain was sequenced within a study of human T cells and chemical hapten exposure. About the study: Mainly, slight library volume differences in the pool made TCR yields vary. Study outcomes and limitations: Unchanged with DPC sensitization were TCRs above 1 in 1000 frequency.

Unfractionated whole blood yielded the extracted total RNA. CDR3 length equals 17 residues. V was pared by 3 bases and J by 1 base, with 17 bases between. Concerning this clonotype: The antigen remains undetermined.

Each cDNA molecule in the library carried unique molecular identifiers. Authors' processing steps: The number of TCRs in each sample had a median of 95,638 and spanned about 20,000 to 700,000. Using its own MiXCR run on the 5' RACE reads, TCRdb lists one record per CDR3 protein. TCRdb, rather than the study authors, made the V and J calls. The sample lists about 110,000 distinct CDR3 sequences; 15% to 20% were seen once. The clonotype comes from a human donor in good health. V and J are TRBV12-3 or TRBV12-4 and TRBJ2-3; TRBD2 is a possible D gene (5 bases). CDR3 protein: CASSLAVGEYGTDTQYF. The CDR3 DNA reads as TGTGCCAGCAGTTTGGCCGTCGGGGAGTACGGCACAGATACGCAGTATTTT.